The source of this T cell receptor (beta chain) is a study of T cells in Graves' hyperthyroidism and ophthalmopathy. Amplified TCR beta CDR3 regions derived from RNA transcripts. The HTBI primer set drove a first-round RT-PCR of the TCR CDR3. TCRdb itself ran the multiplex PCR reads through MiXCR, one entry per CDR3 protein. The sample records hundreds of thousands of distinct CDR3 sequences, 45% being singletons. Any patient presenting with uncontrolled infection, other autoimmune disease, pregnancy or lactation was left out. This clonotype has ten or more counts. Its specificity is not known. The study's findings and limits: Blood also carried most thyroid clonotypes expanded above 0.001. The model anticipated ophthalmopathy a median about six months pre-onset. Researchers report that a 13 V-J model separated ophthalmopathy from stable hyperthyroidism.

The receptor was derived from an adult man with Graves' disease, either hyperthyroidism or ophthalmopathy (not recorded which). The sample consisted of peripheral blood or thyroid tissue (not recorded which).

The CDR3 loop reads CSVSSAAGQGQAFF. CDR3 DNA: TGCAGCGTTTCCTCGGCGGCAGGGCAAGGCCAGGCTTTCTTT. The chain recombines TRBV29-1 with TRBJ1-1, with D perhaps matching TRBD1 (5 bases). V lost 5 bases and J 11 bases, leaving 24 bases between the germline ends. This CDR3 contains 14 residues. The germline gives CDR1 SQVTM, CDR2 ANQGSEA.